The 10 T cell receptor beta chains in this list originate from one sample, sequenced in a study of Ad26.COV2.S vaccination and SARS-CoV-2 variants (dated by TCRdb to the early 2020s). Taken with the paper, the label for treatment or condition translates to: around 19 received Ad26.COV2.S at low or high dose, single or two shots; roughly 5 received placebo; per-sample allocation not given. For vaccine and placebo recipients, the sequenced repertoires came from samples collected on day 63 after the first injection. Library preparation was by the immunoSEQ multiplex PCR assay. TCRdb retrieved this table from immuneACCESS and kept in-frame rearrangements only. Not all clones are present; in checked studies, unresolved V genes account for under half, and no reason is known for the remainder. The sample has a few hundred thousand clones on record, about nine tenths of them singletons. The ten largest clonotypes hold under 2% of the sample.

Here the sequenced sample was peripheral blood, taken in a trial of Ad26.COV2.S vaccine versus placebo. Every receptor here comes from a person between 18 and 65 years old who received the Ad26.COV2.S COVID-19 vaccine or a placebo.

The gene calls are TRBV5-6 and TRBJ1-2, with 8 bases fitting TRBD1. The V segment lost 1 base and the J segment 2 bases; nucleotides outside the gene matches: 4. Germline CDR1 SGHDT, CDR2 YYEEEE. The CDR3 consists of 15 residues. This chain's CDR3 is CASSLQGAQNYGYTF. In DNA, the CDR3 is TGTGCCAGCAGCTTGCAGGGGGCGCAAAACTATGGCTACACCTTC.

This sequence joins TRBV4-2 and TRBJ1-1, with D perhaps matching TRBD1 (5 bases). Germline values: CDR1 LGHNA, CDR2 YNFKEQ. CDR3 length: 15 residues. V dropped 0 bases and J dropped 0 bases, with 8 bases sitting between them. The DNA of the CDR3 is TGTGCCAGCAGCCAAGAGAACAGGATGAACACTGAAGCTTTCTTT. Amino acids: CASSQENRMNTEAFF.

V gene TRBV7-2 combines with J gene TRBJ1-2; the D is unclear. V was clipped by 4 bases and J by 5 bases, with 14 bases between them. Germline-derived CDR1 and CDR2 are SGHTA and FQGNSA. The CDR3 has 14 residues. The CDR3 sequence: CASSSDMSEYGYTF. CDR3 nucleotides: TGTGCCAGCAGCTCCGACATGAGTGAATATGGCTACACCTTC.

J is TRBJ2-2 and V is TRBV28; 10 nucleotides match TRBD2. Unmatched junction bases numbered 6, after V lost 7 bases and J lost 4 bases. The germline V gene has CDR1 MDHEN and CDR2 SYDVKM. The CDR3 loop spans 15 amino acids. CDR3 amino acids: CASNFPSGSTGELFF. The CDR3 DNA reads as TGTGCCAGCAATTTCCCTAGCGGGAGCACCGGGGAGCTGTTTTTT.

The CDR3 sequence is CASSLGWRETEAFF. CDR3 coding DNA: TGTGCCAGCAGCTTGGGATGGAGGGAAACTGAAGCTTTCTTT. This rearrangement joins TRBV5-8 to TRBJ1-1; D is uncertain. Germline V lookup: CDR1 SGHTS, CDR2 YDEGEE. The CDR3 runs 14 residues. V dropped 0 bases and J dropped 5 bases, with 11 bases sitting between them.

This chain links TRBV7-6 with TRBJ1-1; a possible D gene is TRBD1 (6 bases). V was pared by 4 bases and J by 5 bases, with 11 bases between. Germline lookup yields CDR1 SGHVS and CDR2 FNYEAQ. The CDR3 is 13 residues long. The CDR3 region is CASSSGQWTEAFF. CDR3 sequence (DNA): TGTGCCAGCAGCTCCGGACAGTGGACTGAAGCTTTCTTT. The complete variable domain, with remaining parts taken from reference TRBV7-6 and TRBJ1-1, reads GAGVSQSPRYKVTKRGQDVALRCDPISGHVSLYWYRQALGQGPEFLTYFNYEAQQDKSGLPNDRFSAERPEGSISTLTIQRTEQRDSAMYRCASSSGQWTEAFFGQGTRLTVV.

The V gene is TRBV5-4, the J gene TRBJ2-7; tentatively, D is TRBD2 (7 bases). This CDR3 is built from 16 residues. V lost 0 bases and J 0 bases, leaving 13 bases between the germline ends. Germline CDR1 reads SGHNT; CDR2 reads YYREEE (reference sequence). The DNA for the CDR3 is TGTGCCAGCAGCTTGGACGGGGGGCCTAGCTCCTACGAGCAGTACTTC. Its protein product is CASSLDGGPSSYEQYF. Looking up the rest from reference TRBV5-4 and TRBJ2-7 gives the full variable domain: ETGVTQSPTHLIKTRGQQVTLRCSSQSGHNTVSWYQQALGQGPQFIFQYYREEENGRGNFPPRFSGLQFPNYSSELNVNALELDDSALYLCASSLDGGPSSYEQYFGPGTRLTVT.

The chain couples TRBV19 to TRBJ2-1; 12 bases fit TRBD1. Germline-derived CDR1 and CDR2 are LNHDA and SQIVND (reference sequence). With V trimmed by 4 bases and J by 4 bases, 17 bases remained unmatched. There are 20 residues in the CDR3. The CDR3 coding sequence is TGTGCCAGTAGTACGCCGGGACAGGGGGCTCGTAGCGGAGCTTACAATGAGCAGTTCTTC. It translates to CASSTPGQGARSGAYNEQFF.

The chain combines TRBV28 with TRBJ2-3, with 8 nucleotides matching TRBD1. Trimming removed 5 bases from V and 4 bases from J; junction bases left unmatched: 8. This CDR3 has 15 amino acids. From germline, CDR1 is MDHEN and CDR2 SYDVKM. CDR3 nucleotide sequence: TGTGCCAGCAGTCCCGGGACAGGAGGTCCAGATACGCAGTATTTT. This gives the protein CASSPGTGGPDTQYF.

The chain has TRBV19 and TRBJ1-1; unclear D gene. This CDR3 has 15 residues. Germline CDR1 is LNHDA and CDR2 is SQIVND (reference sequence). V lost 0 bases and J lost 11, with 19 bases in between. In DNA, the CDR3 is TGTGCCAGTAGTATAGATTTGACATCCCCCGTAGGGGCTTTCTTT. It encodes CASSIDLTSPVGAFF.